This TCR beta chain was identified during a study of blood T cell repertoires in COVID-19. The germline gives CDR1 SNHLY, CDR2 FYNNEI. The CDR3 loop spans 14 amino acids. Trimming took 5 bases from V and 7 from J, leaving 15 bases between them. The data were produced by immunoSEQ multiplex PCR, yet TCRdb's version contains in-frame clones alone and is incomplete. The data hold roughly 290,000 clones, with 80% to 95% observed a single time. The gene calls are TRBV2 and TRBJ2-1; tentative D call: TRBD2 (6 bases). The receptor was derived from a woman in her twenties or thirties with COVID-19, enrolled during active disease. The sample taken for sequencing was peripheral blood. CDR3 in amino acids: CASSTEAGKNEQFF. In DNA, the CDR3 is TGTGCCAGCAGTACGGAGGCGGGGAAGAATGAGCAGTTCTTC.